This T cell receptor beta chain was captured by sequencing in a study of T cells after yellow fever vaccination. This CDR3 region has 15 residues. Trimming took off 7 bases at V and 2 bases at J, with 15 bases between the two ends. CDR1 is KGHSH, CDR2 LQKENI, per germline. In TCRdb, the 5' RACE reads were re-called with MiXCR into one record per CDR3 protein. The profile shows 230,000 or so distinct CDR3 sequences, less than 7.5% of them singletons. The sequencing used CD4+ T cells sorted from PBMCs, collected on the day of the yellow fever booster vaccination. The clonotype originates from a man younger than 45 who received the YFV17D yellow fever vaccine. V gene TRBV18 combines with J gene TRBJ2-1; a weak D match, TRBD1 (6 bases). The CDR3 sequence: CASLTGTPTYNEQFF. CDR3 DNA: TGTGCCAGCTTAACCGGGACACCTACCTACAATGAGCAGTTCTTC.